This TCR beta chain was captured in a study of human T cells and chemical hapten exposure. Noted time point: pre-sensitization, week 0. Stated treatment: therapeutic diphenylcyclopropenone sensitization with weekly scalp DPC. Losses at the gene ends were 4 bases for V and 5 bases for J; bases not matched to a gene: 9. Germline V gene lookup returns CDR1 MNHEY and CDR2 SVGAGI. The CDR3 has 15 amino acids. This clonotype occurred a few times. Each CDR3 protein gets one entry after TCRdb re-called the RACE reads with MiXCR. The table has approximately 370,000 distinct CDR3 sequences, 5.5% seen once. The receptor was isolated from a woman under 30 with alopecia areata. Some clones in this sample may be carry-over from other donors' samples. The chain joins TRBV6-5 to TRBJ1-1; 8 nucleotides agree with TRBD1. Sequences were derived from whole blood, sampled in connection with sensitization to the hapten diphenylcyclopropenone (DPC). The CDR3 protein is CASSSRQGAETEAFF. DNA of the CDR3: TGTGCCAGCAGTTCGCGGCAGGGGGCGGAGACTGAAGCTTTCTTT.